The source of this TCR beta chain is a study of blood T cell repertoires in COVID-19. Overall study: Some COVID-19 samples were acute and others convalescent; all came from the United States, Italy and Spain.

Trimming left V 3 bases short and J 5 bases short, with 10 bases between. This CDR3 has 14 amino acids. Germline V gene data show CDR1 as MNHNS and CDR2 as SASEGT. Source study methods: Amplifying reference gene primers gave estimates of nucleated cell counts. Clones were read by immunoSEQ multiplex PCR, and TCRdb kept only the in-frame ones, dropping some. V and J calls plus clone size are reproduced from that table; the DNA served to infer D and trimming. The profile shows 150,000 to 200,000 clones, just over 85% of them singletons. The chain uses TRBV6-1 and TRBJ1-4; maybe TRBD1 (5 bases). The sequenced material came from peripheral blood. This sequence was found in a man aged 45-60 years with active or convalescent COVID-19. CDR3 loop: CASSEQGPNEKLFF. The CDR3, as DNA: TGTGCCAGCAGTGAGCAGGGCCCGAATGAAAAACTGTTTTTT.